One sample yielded the 18 T cell receptor beta chains listed below, sequenced in a study of blood T cell repertoires in COVID-19. TCRdb's copy holds only in-frame clones and misses some; the assay was immunoSEQ multiplex PCR. The sample has over 250,000 clones; around 87% are singletons. Sequencing used peripheral blood. These receptors originate from a woman aged 50 to 65 with acute or convalescent COVID-19.

The genes are TRBV5-5 and TRBJ1-1, with TRBD1 matching 7 bases. The germline V gene has CDR1 SGHKS and CDR2 YYEKEE (reference sequence). Trimming cost V 2 bases and J 5 bases; bases outside gene matches: 15. CDR3 length equals 17 residues. CDR3 protein: CASSFTIGGRGDTEAFF. In nucleotides, the CDR3 is TGTGCCAGCAGCTTCACCATCGGGGGCAGGGGGGATACTGAAGCTTTCTTT.

The CDR3 nucleotides are TGCGCCAGCAGCAGGGGACTAGCGGACGGGGATGAGCAGTTCTTC. As protein: CASSRGLADGDEQFF. This sequence joins TRBV5-1 and TRBJ2-1, with 11 bases that match TRBD2. V shed 4 bases and J 8 bases; nucleotides not matched to a gene: 8. The CDR3 runs 15 residues. CDR1 and CDR2 from the germline V gene are SGHRS and YFSETQ.

The table lists this clone with a few counts. The CDR3 spells CASSQVGDRRDGYTF. CDR3 in DNA: TGCGCCAGCAGCCAAGTGGGTGACAGGAGAGATGGCTACACCTTC. The chain carries TRBV4-1 and TRBJ1-2; D is perhaps TRBD1 (6 bases). Per germline, CDR1 MGHRA and CDR2 YSYEKL. The CDR3 contains 15 residues. V lost 1 base to trimming and J lost 6 bases, with 15 bases between them.

In its sample, this clone was seen once. This chain uses TRBV2 with TRBJ1-2; D remains unclear. The CDR3 totals 15 residues. V shed 6 bases and J shed 7 bases, with 21 bases lying between them. Per the germline V gene, CDR1 is SNHLY and CDR2 is FYNNEI. In nucleotides, the CDR3 is TGTGCCAGCAGCCCCACTAGTGTCCCCTACGGTGGCTACACCTTC. Its translation is CASSPTSVPYGGYTF. The variable domain in full, completed from reference TRBV2 and TRBJ1-2, reads EPEVTQTPSHQVTQMGQEVILRCVPISNHLYFYWYRQILGQKVEFLVSFYNNEISEKSEIFDDQFSVERPDGSNFTLKIRSTKLEDSAMYFCASSPTSVPYGGYTFGSGTRLTVV.

This rearrangement joins TRBV25-1 to TRBJ1-4; the D is unclear. Trimming cost V 3 bases and J 2 bases, with 7 bases left between them. Germline assignment: CDR1 MGHDK and CDR2 SYGVNS. The CDR3 sequence is 14 residues long. The CDR3: CASSDRFTNEKLFF. Here the CDR3 DNA reads TGTGCCAGCAGTGACAGGTTTACTAATGAAAAACTGTTTTTT.

The chain carries TRBV7-2 and TRBJ1-3, with D unresolved. Germline V gene sequence: CDR1 SGHTA, CDR2 FQGNSA. This CDR3 comprises 17 residues. Trimming took 4 bases from V and 2 from J, leaving 18 bases between them. CDR3 sequence reads: CASSSRAGSLPGNTIYF. For the CDR3, the DNA is TGTGCCAGCAGCTCTAGGGCGGGGTCCCTCCCTGGAAACACCATATATTTT.

This chain links TRBV24-1 with TRBJ2-5; maybe TRBD1 (6 bases). The CDR3 sequence is 16 residues long. Per the germline V gene, CDR1 is KGHDR and CDR2 is SFDVKD. Trimming removed 1 base at V and 3 bases at J, with 14 bases between. CDR3 nucleotides: TGTGCCACCAGTGATTTTCGCAGGGGCAGGGAAGAGACCCAGTACTTC. Translation: CATSDFRRGREETQYF.

This chain uses TRBV6-6 with TRBJ1-2; D is possibly TRBD1 (5 bases). There are 12 residues in the CDR3. Trimming stripped 6 bases from V and 6 bases from J, with 11 bases between. Germline V gene lookup returns CDR1 MNHNY and CDR2 SVGAGI (reference sequence). The CDR3 DNA reads as TGTGCCAGCAGCAACAGGCCGGATGGCTACACCTTC. Protein sequence: CASSNRPDGYTF.

CDR3 sequence reads: CASSGGGYSYNEQFF. CDR3 DNA: TGTGCCAGCAGTGGCGGCGGTTACTCCTACAATGAGCAGTTCTTC. The J gene is TRBJ2-1, the V gene TRBV6-4; D is uncertain. The CDR3 runs to 15 residues. The germline CDR1 and CDR2 sequences are MRHNA and SNTAGT. V was pared by 4 bases and J by 0 bases, with 10 bases between.

J is TRBJ1-4 and V is TRBV7-3; D is ambiguous. V lost 3 bases and J lost 8, with 10 bases in between. Germline V CDR1 and CDR2: SGHTA, FQGTGA. The CDR3 is 13 residues long. Written as DNA, the CDR3 is TGTGCCAGCAGCTTGACCCCGGGAGAAAAACTGTTTTTT. This gives the protein CASSLTPGEKLFF.

This chain connects TRBV10-3 to TRBJ2-2, with TRBD1 as a possible D gene (7 bases). The length of the CDR3 is 17 residues. Germline V gene sequence: CDR1 ENHRY, CDR2 SYGVKD. Between the trimmed V and J ends, which lost 0 bases and 3 bases, there was a span of 14 bases. Written as DNA, the CDR3 is TGTGCCATCAGTGAGTCACAGGGGACTCATTACACCGGGGAGCTGTTTTTT. Translating it yields CAISESQGTHYTGELFF.

This clone appeared a single time. The chain couples TRBV4-2 to TRBJ2-7; a possible D gene is TRBD1 (6 bases). This CDR3 comprises 16 residues. V lost 4 bases and J lost 0, with 16 bases in between. In germline, CDR1 is LGHNA, CDR2 YNFKEQ. This chain's CDR3 is CASSPYAGESSYEQYF. The DNA for the CDR3 is TGTGCCAGCAGCCCCTACGCAGGGGAGAGCTCCTACGAGCAGTACTTC.

This clone has more than one count but fewer than ten. The chain joins TRBV5-1 to TRBJ1-4; maybe TRBD1 (5 bases). Germline loops: CDR1 SGHRS, CDR2 YFSETQ. This CDR3 is built from 15 residues. Trimming cost V 2 bases and J 6 bases, with 14 bases left between them. This chain's CDR3 is CASSFQGGADEKLFF. CDR3 nucleotides: TGCGCCAGCAGCTTTCAGGGTGGGGCTGATGAAAAACTGTTTTTT.

The chain recombines TRBV5-4 with TRBJ1-2, with 10 bases identical to TRBD1. The CDR3 runs 14 residues. V trimming: 4 bases; J trimming: 4 bases; junction bases outside the gene matches: 4. Germline CDR1 SGHNT, CDR2 YYREEE (reference sequence). This chain's CDR3 is CASSPGQGVYGYTF. In DNA form, the CDR3 reads TGTGCCAGCAGCCCCGGACAGGGGGTCTATGGCTACACCTTC.

The chain has TRBV18 and TRBJ2-1; 8 bases are shared with TRBD2. The CDR3 runs to 16 residues. Germline V gene sequence: CDR1 KGHSH, CDR2 LQKENI. V shed 0 bases, J shed 8 bases, and the junction held 9 bases outside the gene matches. CDR3 bases: TGTGCCAGCTCACCACCTTCGGGAGCGGGAGTGCATGAGCAGTTCTTC. This encodes CASSPPSGAGVHEQFF. Full variable domain (outside the CDR3, taken from reference TRBV18 and TRBJ2-1): NAGVMQNPRHLVRRRGQEARLRCSPMKGHSHVYWYRQLPEEGLKFMVYLQKENIIDESGMPKERFSAEFPKEGPSILRIQQVVRGDSAAYFCASSPPSGAGVHEQFFGPGTRLTVL.

The V call is TRBV6-5, the J call TRBJ1-2; TRBD1 is a possible D gene (5 bases). Trimming took off 2 bases at V and 6 bases at J, with 19 bases between the two ends. This CDR3 is built from 16 residues. The germline V gene has CDR1 MNHEY and CDR2 SVGAGI. CDR3 in amino acids: CASSYGSLGGGDGYTF. DNA of the CDR3: TGTGCCAGCAGTTACGGATCGTTGGGGGGAGGCGATGGCTACACCTTC.

The CDR3 sequence is CASSYTGLGYTF. Here the CDR3 DNA reads TGCGCCAGCAGCTACACAGGGTTAGGCTACACCTTC. The chain recombines TRBV5-1 with TRBJ1-2; weak D call: TRBD1 (6 bases). V lost 3 bases and J lost 8, with 11 bases in between. The CDR3 is 12 amino acids. From germline, CDR1 is SGHRS and CDR2 YFSETQ.

The chain links TRBV19 to TRBJ2-4, with 8 bases lining up with TRBD2. J gave up 7 bases and V 7 bases, and 6 bases lay outside the gene matches. CDR1 and CDR2 from the germline V gene are LNHDA and SQIVND (reference sequence). CDR3 size: 13 residues. Here the CDR3 reads CASMAGGANIQYF. CDR3 bases: TGTGCCAGTATGGCCGGGGGGGCTAACATTCAGTACTTC.